This T cell receptor beta chain appears in the sequencing data of a study of CD8 T cells in ankylosing spondylitis. Notes on this clonotype: One base away lies a much larger clone, so this may be a sequencing read error.

The CDR3 covers 17 residues. Per the germline V gene, CDR1 is DFQATT and CDR2 is SNEGSKA (reference sequence). By quantitative 5'-RACE with molecular barcodes, the TCR beta libraries were made. MiXCR was run by TCRdb on the 5' RACE reads, yielding one entry per CDR3 protein. The sample consists of about 220,000 distinct CDR3 sequences, 8% to 11% of them appearing once. The receptor comes from a male donor with ankylosing spondylitis or in good health (not recorded which). Sequencing was carried out using blood, either unsorted or a sorted T cell fraction (not recorded which). The gene calls are TRBV20-1 and TRBJ2-3; no reliable D call. The CDR3 is CCARDPLSGRRADTQYF. The CDR3 DNA reads as TGCTGTGCTAGAGATCCCCTCTCCGGGCGGCGTGCAGATACGCAGTATTTT.